The 10 T cell receptor beta chains below were found in one sample sequenced in a study of blood T cell repertoires in COVID-19. Sequencing used immunoSEQ multiplex PCR; TCRdb keeps in-frame clones, though not all of them. The sample lists 210,000 or so clones, nearly 90% occurring once. The sequencing input was PBMCs or T cells enriched from blood (not recorded which). Every receptor here comes from a man aged 25 to 40 who had recovered from COVID-19.

The CDR3 sequence: CASSLNIEDRVTNTEAFF. CDR3 nucleotides: TGTGCCAGCAGTTTAAATATCGAGGATCGGGTTACGAACACTGAAGCTTTCTTT. The V call is TRBV27, the J call TRBJ1-1; D ambiguous. Trimming took 2 bases from V and 1 from J, leaving 20 bases between them. Germline V gene data show CDR1 as MNHEY and CDR2 as SMNVEV (reference sequence). The CDR3 spans 18 residues.

This chain connects TRBV9 to TRBJ2-7; 8 bases fit TRBD1. There are 15 residues in the CDR3. The J segment lost 3 bases and the V segment lost 5 bases, leaving 10 bases of the junction unmatched. Germline V gene data show CDR1 as SGDLS and CDR2 as YYNGEE. CDR3 residues: CASRVPGQVFYEQYF. DNA for the CDR3: TGTGCCAGCAGGGTACCGGGACAGGTTTTCTACGAGCAGTACTTC.

The table lists this clone with a count of one. This chain links TRBV9 with TRBJ2-3; 10 bases map to TRBD2. The V gene's germline CDR1 is SGDLS and CDR2 YYNGEE. J gave up 8 bases and V 0 bases, and 6 bases lay outside the gene matches. The CDR3 has 15 residues. DNA for the CDR3: TGTGCCAGCAGCGTAGATCCTAGCGGGAGCGGTACGCAGTATTTT. This sequence encodes CASSVDPSGSGTQYF. Full variable domain (remainder filled in from reference TRBV9 and TRBJ2-3): DSGVTQTPKHLITATGQRVTLRCSPRSGDLSVYWYQQSLDQGLQFLIQYYNGEERAKGNILERFSAQQFPDLHSELNLSSLELGDSALYFCASSVDPSGSGTQYFGPGTRLTVL.

The rearrangement links TRBV28 to TRBJ1-4, with 9 bases lining up with TRBD1. The V segment lost 2 bases and the J segment 6 bases; nucleotides outside the gene matches: 4. The CDR3 runs to 15 residues. In germline, CDR1 is MDHEN, CDR2 SYDVKM. CDR3 coding DNA: TGTGCCAGCAGTTTACAGGGACAGGGCTATGAAAAACTGTTTTTT. Translation gives CASSLQGQGYEKLFF.

This chain joins TRBV4-3 and TRBJ1-3; TRBD1 agrees at 9 bases. V shed 0 bases, J shed 3 bases, and the junction held 6 bases outside the gene matches. In germline, CDR1 is LGHNA, CDR2 YSLEER. This CDR3 spans 17 amino acids. CDR3 protein: CASSQEWNRGRGNTIYF. The CDR3 bases are TGCGCCAGCAGCCAAGAGTGGAACAGGGGGCGTGGAAACACCATATATTTT.

The chain is built from TRBV5-1 and TRBJ2-3; TRBD2 matches at 11 bases. This CDR3 has 16 amino acids. V was pared by 4 bases and J by 3 bases, with 7 bases of the junction left unmatched. Germline CDR1 SGHRS, CDR2 YFSETQ. The CDR3 reads CASSRTSGPLTDTQYF. CDR3 DNA: TGCGCCAGCAGCAGGACTAGCGGGCCTTTAACAGATACGCAGTATTTT.

V is TRBV30 and J is TRBJ1-2, with TRBD1 identical over 7 bases. CDR1 and CDR2 from the germline V gene are GTSNPN and SVGIG (reference sequence). This CDR3 region has 14 residues. After removal of 4 bases from V and 2 bases from J, the junction contained 7 bases not matched to a gene. CDR3 DNA: TGTGCCTGGATCGCCGGGACAGCGAACTATGGCTACACCTTC. It is translated as CAWIAGTANYGYTF.

This chain joins TRBV12-3 or TRBV12-4 and TRBJ2-7, with 7 bases fitting TRBD2. Germline trimming cut 5 bases from V and 1 base from J; bases unmatched to any gene: 2. CDR3 length: 13 amino acids. CDR3 in DNA: TGTGCCAGCAGTGTTAGCGGGTCCTACGAGCAGTACTTC. Protein: CASSVSGSYEQYF.

This clone has just a few counts. The chain links TRBV30 to TRBJ1-2; TRBD1 agrees at 7 bases. This CDR3 region has 13 residues. Germline V CDR1 and CDR2: GTSNPN, SVGIG (reference sequence). Trimming took 1 base from V and 2 from J; bases not matched to a gene: 1. CDR3: CAWSAQGNYGYTF. CDR3 sequence (DNA): TGTGCCTGGAGTGCACAGGGGAACTATGGCTACACCTTC.

The chain uses TRBV7-9 and TRBJ2-1; D unclear. The CDR3 spans 11 residues. Germline loops: CDR1 SEHNR, CDR2 FQNEAQ (reference sequence). V was trimmed by 5 bases and J by 6 bases, leaving 5 bases between them. In DNA form, the CDR3 reads TGTGCCAGCAGCGCTATCAATGAGCAGTTCTTC. This sequence encodes CASSAINEQFF.